The rows below give T cell receptor beta chains drawn from one sample of a study of cytomegalovirus exposure and HLA in healthy donors. Assay used: immunoSEQ multiplex PCR; TCRdb lists only in-frame clones, some missing. Of 100,000 to 150,000 clones in the sample, 77% were seen once. Sequences were obtained from PBMCs. Receptor source: a woman between 35 and 50 years old in good health and CMV-seropositive. Both conserved end residues are part of each CDR3.

length: 12
J: TRBJ2-5
V: TRBV12-5
CDR3: CASGQEEETQYF

length: 15
J: TRBJ2-6
V: TRBV19
CDR3: CASRVAPSGANVLTF

length: 15
J: TRBJ2-5
V: TRBV19
CDR3: CASSLQGQGLGTQYF

length: 16
J: TRBJ1-3
V: TRBV7-8
CDR3: CASSRGQGAAGNTIYF

length: 15
J: TRBJ2-5
V: TRBV12-2
CDR3: CASRLVRGTQETQYF

length: 16
J: TRBJ2-3
V: TRBV19
CDR3: CASSQGGLAKGNTQYF

length: 15
J: TRBJ2-5
V: TRBV30
CDR3: CAWSLTGTNQETQYF

length: 13
J: TRBJ2-7
V: TRBV29-1
CDR3: CSVRGGQGAEQYF

length: 15
J: TRBJ1-1
V: TRBV6-1
CDR3: CASSEWASMNTEAFF

length: 19
J: TRBJ2-5
V: TRBV21-1
CDR3: CASSKAEASEVGPQETQYF

length: 16
J: TRBJ2-1
V: TRBV2
CDR3: CASSLGLAITYNEQFF

length: 14
J: TRBJ2-4
V: TRBV5-4
CDR3: CASSPGQGANIQYF

length: 14
J: TRBJ1-6
V: TRBV30
CDR3: CAWSVGPYNSPLHF

length: 11
J: TRBJ1-1
V: TRBV2
CDR3: CASKGYTEAFF

length: 16
J: TRBJ2-1
V: TRBV5-8
CDR3: CASSFYSGSSYNEQFF

length: 16
J: TRBJ2-6
V: TRBV28
CDR3: CASRTGGASGANVLTF

length: 13
J: TRBJ1-5
V: TRBV19
CDR3: CASSIRENQPQHF